The entry below gives a single T cell receptor (beta chain) sequence along with its context. Its target is not known. The data originate from a study of shared clonotypes between healthy human individuals. Findings of the study overall: Between several donors, naive CD4 clonotypes were shared at a level of about 5%.

The length of the CDR3 is 15 residues. The V and J ends lost 0 bases and 4 bases respectively, with 10 bases between them. Germline V gene data show CDR1 as LNHNV and CDR2 as YYDKDF (reference sequence). Each subset's genomic DNA was shared equally among a number of immunoSEQ plates. DNA at about 190 ng, tens of thousands of T cell genomes, went into sorted-subset replicate PCRs. Repertoires were generated with immunoSEQ multiplex PCR, while TCRdb's copy carries only in-frame clones and drops some. The repertoire includes over 2 million clones, roughly 94% of them detected once, and 0.1% to 0.15% sits in the top ten.

The sequence was obtained from a man between 18 and 29 years old in good health. Input material: naive CD4+ T cells sorted from blood. Subset here: CD45RA+ positively selected. This rearrangement joins TRBV15 to TRBJ1-5, with unresolved D. As DNA, the CDR3 is TGTGCCACCAGCAGAGATGGTAAAGGGAATCAGCCCCAGCATTTT. Protein sequence: CATSRDGKGNQPQHF.